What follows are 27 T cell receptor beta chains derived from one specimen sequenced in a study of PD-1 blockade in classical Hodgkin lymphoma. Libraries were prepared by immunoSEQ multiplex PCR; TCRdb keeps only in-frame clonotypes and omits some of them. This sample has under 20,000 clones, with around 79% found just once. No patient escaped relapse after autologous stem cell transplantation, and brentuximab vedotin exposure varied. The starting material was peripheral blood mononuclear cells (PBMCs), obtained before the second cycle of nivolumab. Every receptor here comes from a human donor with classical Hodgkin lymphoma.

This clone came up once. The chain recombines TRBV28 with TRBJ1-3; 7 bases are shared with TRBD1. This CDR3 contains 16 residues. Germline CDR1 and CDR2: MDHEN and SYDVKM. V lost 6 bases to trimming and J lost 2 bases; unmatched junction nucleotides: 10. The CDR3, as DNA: TGTGCCAGCAGCGAGGGAGGGGGCATAGCTGGAAACACCATATATTTT. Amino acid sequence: CASSEGGGIAGNTIYF.

In DNA, the CDR3 is TGTGCCAGCTCACCAAGGGACAGTTCCTACGAGCAGTACTTC. Translated, it gives CASSPRDSSYEQYF. The rearrangement joins TRBV18 to TRBJ2-7, with TRBD1 identical over 7 bases. Losses at the gene ends were 2 bases for V and 1 base for J; bases not matched to a gene: 2. Germline V CDR1 and CDR2: KGHSH, LQKENI. This CDR3 spans 14 amino acids.

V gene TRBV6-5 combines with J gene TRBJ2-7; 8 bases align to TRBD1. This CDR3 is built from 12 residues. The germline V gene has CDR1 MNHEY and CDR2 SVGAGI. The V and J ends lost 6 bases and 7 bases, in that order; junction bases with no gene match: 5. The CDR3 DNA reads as TGTGCCAGCAGCCGACAGGGGCGGGAGCAGTACTTC. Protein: CASSRQGREQYF.

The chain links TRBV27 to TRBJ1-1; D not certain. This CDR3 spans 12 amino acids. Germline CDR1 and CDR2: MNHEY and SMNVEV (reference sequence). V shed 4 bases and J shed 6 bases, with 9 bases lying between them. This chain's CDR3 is CASSSPAAEAFF. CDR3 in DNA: TGTGCCAGCAGTTCTCCGGCGGCTGAAGCTTTCTTT.

The CDR3 is CASSPTGGPNSGNTIYF. The DNA of the CDR3 is TGTGCCAGTAGTCCAACAGGGGGCCCCAACTCTGGAAACACCATATATTTT. V gene TRBV19 combines with J gene TRBJ1-3; 9 bases line up with TRBD1. The CDR3 extends over 17 amino acids. The germline CDR1 and CDR2 sequences are LNHDA and SQIVND (reference sequence). The trim removed 5 bases at V and 0 bases at J, leaving 8 bases unmatched.

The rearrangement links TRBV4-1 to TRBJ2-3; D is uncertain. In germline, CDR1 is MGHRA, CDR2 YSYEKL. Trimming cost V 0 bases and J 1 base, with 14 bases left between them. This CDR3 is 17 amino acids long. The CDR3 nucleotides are TGCGCCAGCAGCCAAGATCAAGGCTCCGCTGGCACAGATACGCAGTATTTT. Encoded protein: CASSQDQGSAGTDTQYF.

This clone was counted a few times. CDR3 loop: CASSGRVGRDEQYF. The CDR3 coding sequence is TGTGCCAGCAGTGGCAGGGTGGGGCGAGACGAGCAGTACTTC. The gene calls are TRBV25-1 and TRBJ2-7, with a tentative D call TRBD1 (5 bases). The germline gives CDR1 MGHDK, CDR2 SYGVNS. Trimming stripped 4 bases from V and 5 bases from J, with 15 bases between. The CDR3 runs to 14 residues.

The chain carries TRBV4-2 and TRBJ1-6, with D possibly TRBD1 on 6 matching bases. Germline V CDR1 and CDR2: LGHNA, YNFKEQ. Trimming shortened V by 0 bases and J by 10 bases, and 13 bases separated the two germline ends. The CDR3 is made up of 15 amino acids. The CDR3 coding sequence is TGTGCCAGCAGCCAAGATCCCCAGGGGTACTCACCCCTCCACTTT. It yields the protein CASSQDPQGYSPLHF.

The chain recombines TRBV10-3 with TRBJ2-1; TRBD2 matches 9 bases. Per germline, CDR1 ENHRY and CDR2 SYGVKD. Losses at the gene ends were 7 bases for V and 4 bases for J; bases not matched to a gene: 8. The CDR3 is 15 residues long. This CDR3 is CAITGAGGRYNEQFF. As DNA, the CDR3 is TGTGCCATCACTGGAGCGGGGGGCAGATACAATGAGCAGTTCTTC.

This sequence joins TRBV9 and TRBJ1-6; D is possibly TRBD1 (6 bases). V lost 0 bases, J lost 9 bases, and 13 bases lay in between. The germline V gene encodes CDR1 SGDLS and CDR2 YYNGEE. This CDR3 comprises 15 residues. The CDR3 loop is CASSVGGTRSSPLHF. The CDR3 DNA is TGTGCCAGCAGCGTAGGAGGGACAAGAAGTTCACCCCTCCACTTT.

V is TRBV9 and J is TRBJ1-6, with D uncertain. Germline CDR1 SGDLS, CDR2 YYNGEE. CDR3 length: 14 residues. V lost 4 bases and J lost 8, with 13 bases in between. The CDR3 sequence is CASSSSQTDSPLHF. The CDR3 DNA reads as TGTGCCAGCAGCTCCAGTCAGACCGATTCACCCCTCCACTTT.

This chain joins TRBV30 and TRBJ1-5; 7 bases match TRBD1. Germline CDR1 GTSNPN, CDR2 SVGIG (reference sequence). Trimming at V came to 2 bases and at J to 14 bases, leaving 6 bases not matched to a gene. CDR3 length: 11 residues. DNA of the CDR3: TGTGCCTGGAGTCAAGGGGGCGCAGAGCATTTT. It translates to CAWSQGGAEHF.

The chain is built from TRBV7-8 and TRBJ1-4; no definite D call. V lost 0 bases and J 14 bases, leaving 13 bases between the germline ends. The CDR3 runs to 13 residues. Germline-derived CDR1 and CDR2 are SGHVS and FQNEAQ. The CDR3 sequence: CASSLALGRGLFF. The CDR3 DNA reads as TGTGCCAGCAGCTTAGCGCTCGGCAGAGGGCTGTTTTTT. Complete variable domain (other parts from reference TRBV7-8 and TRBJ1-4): GAGVSQSPRYKVAKRGQDVALRCDPISGHVSLFWYQQALGQGPEFLTYFQNEAQLDKSGLPSDRFFAERPEGSVSTLKIQRTQQEDSAVYLCASSLALGRGLFFGSGTQLSVL.

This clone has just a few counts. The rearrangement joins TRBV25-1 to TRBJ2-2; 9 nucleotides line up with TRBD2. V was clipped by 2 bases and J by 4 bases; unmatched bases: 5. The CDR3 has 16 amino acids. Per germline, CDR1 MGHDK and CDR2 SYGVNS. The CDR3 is CASSERLAESTGELFF. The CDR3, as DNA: TGTGCCAGCAGTGAAAGACTAGCGGAGAGCACCGGGGAGCTGTTTTTT.

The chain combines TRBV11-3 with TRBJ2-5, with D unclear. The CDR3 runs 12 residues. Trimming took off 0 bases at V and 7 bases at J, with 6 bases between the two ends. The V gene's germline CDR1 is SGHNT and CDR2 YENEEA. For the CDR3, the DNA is TGTGCCAGCAGCTTAGATCTAGGGACCCAGTACTTC. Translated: CASSLDLGTQYF.

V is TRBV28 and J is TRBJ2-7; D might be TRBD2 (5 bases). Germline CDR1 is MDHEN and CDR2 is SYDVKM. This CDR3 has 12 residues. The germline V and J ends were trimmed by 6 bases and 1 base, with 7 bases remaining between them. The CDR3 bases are TGTGCCAGCAGGGAGGAATCCTACGAGCAGTACTTC. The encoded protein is CASREESYEQYF.

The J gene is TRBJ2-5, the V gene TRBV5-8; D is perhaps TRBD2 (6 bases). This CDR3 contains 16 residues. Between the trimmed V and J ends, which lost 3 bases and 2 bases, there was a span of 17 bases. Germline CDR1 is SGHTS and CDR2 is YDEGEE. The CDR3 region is CASSWGVLNGQETQYF. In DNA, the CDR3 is TGTGCCAGCAGCTGGGGGGTCTTGAACGGACAAGAGACCCAGTACTTC.

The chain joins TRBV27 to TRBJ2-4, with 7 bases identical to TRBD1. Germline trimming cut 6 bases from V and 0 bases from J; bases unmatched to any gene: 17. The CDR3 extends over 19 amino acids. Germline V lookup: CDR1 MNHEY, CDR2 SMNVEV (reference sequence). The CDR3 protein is CASSQGGDSWSLAKNIQYF. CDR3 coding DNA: TGTGCCAGCAGCCAAGGTGGGGACAGCTGGTCCCTAGCCAAAAACATTCAGTACTTC.

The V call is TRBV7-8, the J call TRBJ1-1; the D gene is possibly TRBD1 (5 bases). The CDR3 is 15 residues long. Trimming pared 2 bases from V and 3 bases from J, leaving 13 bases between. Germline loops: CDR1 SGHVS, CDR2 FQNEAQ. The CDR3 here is CASSLWGLADTEAFF. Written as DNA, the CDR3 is TGTGCCAGCAGCTTATGGGGCCTCGCGGACACTGAAGCTTTCTTT.

The CDR3 sequence: CAIPGGSYGYTF. The CDR3 region has the DNA TGTGCCATCCCGGGCGGTTCCTATGGCTACACCTTC. The V call is TRBV10-3, the J call TRBJ1-2; D call uncertain. Trimming took off 8 bases at V and 4 bases at J, with 11 bases between the two ends. The CDR3 totals 12 residues. Germline-derived CDR1 and CDR2 are ENHRY and SYGVKD.

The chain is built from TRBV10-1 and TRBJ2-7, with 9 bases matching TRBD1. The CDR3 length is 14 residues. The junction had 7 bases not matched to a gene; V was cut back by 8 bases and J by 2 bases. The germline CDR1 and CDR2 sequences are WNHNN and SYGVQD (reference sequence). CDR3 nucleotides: TGCGCCAGCCAAATTGGACAGGGGCCCTACGAGCAGTACTTC. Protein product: CASQIGQGPYEQYF.

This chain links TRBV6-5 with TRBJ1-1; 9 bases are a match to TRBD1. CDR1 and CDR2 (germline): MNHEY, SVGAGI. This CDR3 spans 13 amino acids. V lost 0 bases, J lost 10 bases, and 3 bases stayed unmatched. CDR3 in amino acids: CASSYSHRGRAFF. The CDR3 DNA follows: TGTGCCAGCAGTTACTCCCACAGGGGGCGAGCTTTCTTT.

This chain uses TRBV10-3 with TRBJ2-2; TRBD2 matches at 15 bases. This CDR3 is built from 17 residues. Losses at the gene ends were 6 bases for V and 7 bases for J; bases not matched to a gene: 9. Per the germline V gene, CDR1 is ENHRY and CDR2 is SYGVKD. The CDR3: CAIRKGLAGGFGGELFF. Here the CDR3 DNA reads TGTGCCATCAGGAAGGGACTAGCGGGAGGCTTTGGCGGGGAGCTGTTTTTT.

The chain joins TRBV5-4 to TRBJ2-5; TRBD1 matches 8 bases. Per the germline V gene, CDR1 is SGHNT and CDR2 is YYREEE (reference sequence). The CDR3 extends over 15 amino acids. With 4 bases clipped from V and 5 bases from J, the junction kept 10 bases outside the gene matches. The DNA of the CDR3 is TGTGCCAGCAGCACGAGGACAGGGTCGGGTGAGACCCAGTACTTC. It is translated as CASSTRTGSGETQYF.

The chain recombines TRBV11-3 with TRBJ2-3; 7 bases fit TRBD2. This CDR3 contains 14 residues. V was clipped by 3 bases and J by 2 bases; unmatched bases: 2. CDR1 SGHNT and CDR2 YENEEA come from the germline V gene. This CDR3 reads CASSFGGVTDTQYF. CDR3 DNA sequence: TGTGCCAGCAGCTTTGGGGGGGTCACAGATACGCAGTATTTT.

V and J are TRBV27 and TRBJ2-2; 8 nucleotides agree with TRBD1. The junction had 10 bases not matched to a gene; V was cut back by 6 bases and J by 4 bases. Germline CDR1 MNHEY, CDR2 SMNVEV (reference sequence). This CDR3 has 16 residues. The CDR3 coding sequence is TGTGCCAGCAGCAGGACAGGGAATGCGGGCACCGGGGAGCTGTTTTTT. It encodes CASSRTGNAGTGELFF.

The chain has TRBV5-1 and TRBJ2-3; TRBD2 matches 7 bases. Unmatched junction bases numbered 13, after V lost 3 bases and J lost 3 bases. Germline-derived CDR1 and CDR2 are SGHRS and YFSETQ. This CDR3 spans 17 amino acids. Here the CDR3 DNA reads TGCGCCAGCAGCTCAGGCCGGGCGGGAGAGGGTACAGATACGCAGTATTTT. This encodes CASSSGRAGEGTDTQYF. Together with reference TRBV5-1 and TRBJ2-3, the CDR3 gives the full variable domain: KAGVTQTPRYLIKTRGQQVTLSCSPISGHRSVSWYQQTPGQGLQFLFEYFSETQRNKGNFPGRFSGRQFSNSRSEMNVSTLELGDSALYLCASSSGRAGEGTDTQYFGPGTRLTVL.